This T cell receptor beta chain appears in the sequencing data of a study of T-cell reconstitution after alpha-beta-depleted transplantation in children. V lost 5 bases, J lost 4 bases, and 15 bases lay in between. CDR1 and CDR2 (germline): SEHNR, FQNEAQ (reference sequence). CDR3 length equals 14 residues. Unique molecular identifiers were used to barcode this TCRbeta library. MiXCR, run by TCRdb on the PCR reads, gives a single entry per CDR3 protein. The repertoire holds about 980,000 distinct CDR3 sequences, with about 29% as singletons. Regarding the study as a whole: Where some patients showed high TCRbeta diversity at day 60, it came from recipient T cells and thymic progenitors that had survived. As was reported, about two months after transplant, alpha-beta T cells came from several hundred expanded graft clones.

This clonotype was observed a handful of times. What it recognizes is unknown. Sequencing used PBMCs, mostly from graft donor cells, obtained 360 days after TCRalphabeta/CD19-depleted stem cell transplant. The sequence was collected from a boy under two years old who had a stem cell transplant for SCID, so the T cells may come from the graft donor. V and J are TRBV7-9 and TRBJ2-7; a weak D match, TRBD2 (5 bases). CDR3 sequence: CASSHGVGFYEQYF. In nucleotides, the CDR3 is TGTGCCAGCAGCCACGGGGTCGGGTTTTACGAGCAGTACTTC. The full variable domain, completed using reference TRBV7-9 and TRBJ2-7, is DTGVSQNPRHKITKRGQNVTFRCDPISEHNRLYWYRQTLGQGPEFLTYFQNEAQLEKSRLLSDRFSAERPKGSFSTLEIQRTEQGDSAMYLCASSHGVGFYEQYFGPGTRLTVT.